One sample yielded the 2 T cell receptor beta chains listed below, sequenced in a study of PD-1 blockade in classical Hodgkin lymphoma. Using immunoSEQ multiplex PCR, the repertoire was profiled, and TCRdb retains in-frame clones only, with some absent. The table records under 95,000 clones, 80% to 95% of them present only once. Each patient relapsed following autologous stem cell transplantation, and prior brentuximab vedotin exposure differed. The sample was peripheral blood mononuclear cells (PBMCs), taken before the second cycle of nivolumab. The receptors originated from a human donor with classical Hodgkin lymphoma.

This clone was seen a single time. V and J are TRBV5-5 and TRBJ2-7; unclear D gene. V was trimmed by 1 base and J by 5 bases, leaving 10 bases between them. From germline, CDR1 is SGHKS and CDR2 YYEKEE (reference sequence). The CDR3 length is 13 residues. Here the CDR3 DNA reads TGTGCCAGCAGCTTGTGGGTTTTCGACGAGCAGTACTTC. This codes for CASSLWVFDEQYF.

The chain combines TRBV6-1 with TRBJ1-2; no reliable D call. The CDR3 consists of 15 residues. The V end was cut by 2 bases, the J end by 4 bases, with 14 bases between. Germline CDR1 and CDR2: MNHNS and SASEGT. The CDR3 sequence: CASSESRPEPYGYTF. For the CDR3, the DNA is TGTGCCAGCAGTGAATCAAGGCCGGAGCCCTATGGCTACACCTTC.